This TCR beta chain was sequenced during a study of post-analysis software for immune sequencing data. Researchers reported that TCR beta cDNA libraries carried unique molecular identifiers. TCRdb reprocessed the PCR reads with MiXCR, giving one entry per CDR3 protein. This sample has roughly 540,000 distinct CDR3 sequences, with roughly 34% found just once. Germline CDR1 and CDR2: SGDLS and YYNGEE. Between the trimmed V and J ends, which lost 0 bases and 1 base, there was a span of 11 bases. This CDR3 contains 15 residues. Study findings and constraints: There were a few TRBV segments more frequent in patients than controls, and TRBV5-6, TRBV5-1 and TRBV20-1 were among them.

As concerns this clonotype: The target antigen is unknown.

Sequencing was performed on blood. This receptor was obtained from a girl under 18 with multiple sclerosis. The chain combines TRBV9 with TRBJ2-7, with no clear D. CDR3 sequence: CASSVAGGSSYEQYF. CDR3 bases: TGTGCCAGCAGCGTAGCTGGTGGGTCATCCTACGAGCAGTACTTC.